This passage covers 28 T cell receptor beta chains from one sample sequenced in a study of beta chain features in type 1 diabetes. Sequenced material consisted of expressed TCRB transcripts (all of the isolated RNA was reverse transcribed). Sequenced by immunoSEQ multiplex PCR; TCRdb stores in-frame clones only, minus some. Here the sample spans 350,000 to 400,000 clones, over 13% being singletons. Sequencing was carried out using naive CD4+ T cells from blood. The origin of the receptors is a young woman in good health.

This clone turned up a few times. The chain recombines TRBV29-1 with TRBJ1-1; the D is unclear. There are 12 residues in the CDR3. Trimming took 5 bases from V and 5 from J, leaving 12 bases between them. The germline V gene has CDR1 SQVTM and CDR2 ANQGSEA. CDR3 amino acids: CSVSSGRTEAFF. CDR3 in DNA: TGCAGCGTTAGTTCGGGGAGGACTGAAGCTTTCTTT.

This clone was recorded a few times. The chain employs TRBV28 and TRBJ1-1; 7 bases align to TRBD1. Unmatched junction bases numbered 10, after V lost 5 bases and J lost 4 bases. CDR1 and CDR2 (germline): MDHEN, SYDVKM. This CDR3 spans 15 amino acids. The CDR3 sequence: CASSPIDREGTEAFF. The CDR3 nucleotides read TGTGCCAGCAGTCCGATCGACAGGGAAGGCACTGAAGCTTTCTTT. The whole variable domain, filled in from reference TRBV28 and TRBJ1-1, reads DVKVTQSSRYLVKRTGEKVFLECVQDMDHENMFWYRQDPGLGLRLIYFSYDVKMKEKGDIPEGYSVSREKKERFSLILESASTNQTSMYLCASSPIDREGTEAFFGQGTRLTVV.

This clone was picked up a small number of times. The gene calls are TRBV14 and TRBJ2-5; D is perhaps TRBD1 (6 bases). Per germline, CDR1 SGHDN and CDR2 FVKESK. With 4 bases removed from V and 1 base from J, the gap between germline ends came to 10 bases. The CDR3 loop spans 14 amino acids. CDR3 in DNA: TGTGCCAGCAGCCTGGCAGGGGCCCAAGAGACCCAGTACTTC. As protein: CASSLAGAQETQYF.

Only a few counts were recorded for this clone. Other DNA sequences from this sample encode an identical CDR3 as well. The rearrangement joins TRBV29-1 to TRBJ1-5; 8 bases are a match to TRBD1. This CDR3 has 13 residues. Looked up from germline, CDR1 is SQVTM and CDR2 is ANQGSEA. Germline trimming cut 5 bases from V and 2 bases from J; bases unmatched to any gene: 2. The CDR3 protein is CSVLTGGNQPQHF. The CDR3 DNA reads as TGCAGCGTTTTGACAGGGGGCAATCAGCCCCAGCATTTT.

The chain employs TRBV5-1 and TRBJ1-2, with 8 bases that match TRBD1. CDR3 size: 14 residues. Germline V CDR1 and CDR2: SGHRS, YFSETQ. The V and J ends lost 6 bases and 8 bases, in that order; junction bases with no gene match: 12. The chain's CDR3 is CASNPETGAGGYTF. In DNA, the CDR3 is TGCGCCAGCAACCCCGAGACAGGGGCTGGGGGCTACACCTTC.

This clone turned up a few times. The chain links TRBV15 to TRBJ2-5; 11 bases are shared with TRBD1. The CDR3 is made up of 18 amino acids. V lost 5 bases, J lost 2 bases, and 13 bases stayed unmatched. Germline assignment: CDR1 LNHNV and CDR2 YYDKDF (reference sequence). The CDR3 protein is CATSAQLGTGGIQETQYF. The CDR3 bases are TGTGCCACCAGCGCACAACTCGGGACAGGGGGAATTCAAGAGACCCAGTACTTC.

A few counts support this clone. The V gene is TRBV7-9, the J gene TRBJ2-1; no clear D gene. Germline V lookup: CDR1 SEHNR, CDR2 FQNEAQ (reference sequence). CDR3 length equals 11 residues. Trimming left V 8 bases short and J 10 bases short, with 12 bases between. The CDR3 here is CASDLMREQFF. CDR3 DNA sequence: TGTGCCAGCGACCTAATGCGGGAGCAGTTCTTC.

The CDR3 sequence: CAWSFRDTQYF. CDR3 coding DNA: TGTGCCTGGAGTTTTAGAGATACGCAGTATTTT. The chain recombines TRBV30 with TRBJ2-3; D is uncertain. The V and J ends lost 2 bases and 5 bases respectively, with 5 bases between them. The CDR3 sequence is 11 residues long. CDR1 and CDR2 from the germline V gene are GTSNPN and SVGIG (reference sequence).

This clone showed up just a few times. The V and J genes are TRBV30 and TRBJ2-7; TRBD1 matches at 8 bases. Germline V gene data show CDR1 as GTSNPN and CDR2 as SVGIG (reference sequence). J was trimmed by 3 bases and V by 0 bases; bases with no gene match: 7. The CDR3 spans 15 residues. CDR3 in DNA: TGTGCCTGGAGTGTACCAGGACAGGGAATCTACGAGCAGTACTTC. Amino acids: CAWSVPGQGIYEQYF.

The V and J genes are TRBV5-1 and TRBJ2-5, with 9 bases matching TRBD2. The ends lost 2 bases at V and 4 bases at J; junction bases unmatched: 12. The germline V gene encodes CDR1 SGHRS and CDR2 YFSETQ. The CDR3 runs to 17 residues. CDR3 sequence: CASSFTKGAGGRETQYF. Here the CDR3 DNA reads TGCGCCAGCAGCTTTACAAAGGGAGCGGGAGGAAGAGAGACCCAGTACTTC.

Written as DNA, the CDR3 is TGTGCCAGTAGTATTCAGTTGAACTATGGCTACACCTTC. Residues: CASSIQLNYGYTF. The V call is TRBV19, the J call TRBJ1-2; D gene uncertain. The CDR3 has 13 residues. With 3 bases removed from V and 2 bases from J, the gap between germline ends came to 7 bases. Per germline, CDR1 LNHDA and CDR2 SQIVND (reference sequence).

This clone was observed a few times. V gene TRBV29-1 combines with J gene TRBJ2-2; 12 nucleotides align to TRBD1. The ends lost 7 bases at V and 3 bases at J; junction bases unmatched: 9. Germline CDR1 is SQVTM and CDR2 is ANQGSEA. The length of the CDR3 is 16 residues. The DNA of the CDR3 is TGCAGCGCAGGGACAGGGGGCGCGGGATACACCGGGGAGCTGTTTTTT. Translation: CSAGTGGAGYTGELFF.

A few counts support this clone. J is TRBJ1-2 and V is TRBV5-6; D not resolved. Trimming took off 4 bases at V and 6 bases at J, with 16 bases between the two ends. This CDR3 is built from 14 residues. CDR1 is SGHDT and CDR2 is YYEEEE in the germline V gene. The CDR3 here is CASSVRVGIDGYTF. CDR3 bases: TGTGCCAGCAGCGTGAGGGTGGGGATTGATGGCTACACCTTC.

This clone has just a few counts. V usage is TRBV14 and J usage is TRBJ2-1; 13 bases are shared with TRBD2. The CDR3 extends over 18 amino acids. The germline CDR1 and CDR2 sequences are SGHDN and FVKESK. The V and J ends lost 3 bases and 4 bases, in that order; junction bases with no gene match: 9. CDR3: CASSQTSGRPRGYNEQFF. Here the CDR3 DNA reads TGTGCCAGCAGCCAGACTAGCGGGAGGCCCCGGGGGTACAATGAGCAGTTCTTC.

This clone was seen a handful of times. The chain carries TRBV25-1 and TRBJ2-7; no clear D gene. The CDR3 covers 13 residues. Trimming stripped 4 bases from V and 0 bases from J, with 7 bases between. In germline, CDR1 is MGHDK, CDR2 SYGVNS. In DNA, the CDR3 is TGTGCCAGCAGTGCTTTCCCCTCCTACGAGCAGTACTTC. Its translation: CASSAFPSYEQYF.

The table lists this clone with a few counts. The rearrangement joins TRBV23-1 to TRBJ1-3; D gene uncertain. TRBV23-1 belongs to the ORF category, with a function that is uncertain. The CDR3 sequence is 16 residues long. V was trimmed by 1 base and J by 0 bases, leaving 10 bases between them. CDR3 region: CASSQYSGRSGNTIYF. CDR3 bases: TGCGCCAGCAGTCAATACAGTGGCCGCTCTGGAAACACCATATATTTT.

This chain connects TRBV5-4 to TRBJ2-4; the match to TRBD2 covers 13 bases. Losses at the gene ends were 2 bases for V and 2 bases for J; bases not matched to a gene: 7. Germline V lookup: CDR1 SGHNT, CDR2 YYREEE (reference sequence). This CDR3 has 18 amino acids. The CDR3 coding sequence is TGTGCCAGCAGCTTTCGGACTAGCGGGAGTCTGACCAAAAACATTCAGTACTTC. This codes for CASSFRTSGSLTKNIQYF. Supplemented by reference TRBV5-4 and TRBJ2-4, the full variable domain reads ETGVTQSPTHLIKTRGQQVTLRCSSQSGHNTVSWYQQALGQGPQFIFQYYREEENGRGNFPPRFSGLQFPNYSSELNVNALELDDSALYLCASSFRTSGSLTKNIQYFGAGTRLSVL.

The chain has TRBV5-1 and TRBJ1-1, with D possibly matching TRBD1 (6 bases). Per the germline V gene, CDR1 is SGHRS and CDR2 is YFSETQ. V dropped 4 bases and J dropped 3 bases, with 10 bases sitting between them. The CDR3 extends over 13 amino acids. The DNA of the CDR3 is TGCGCCAGCAGCCGGGGGGCCGACACTGAAGCTTTCTTT. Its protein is CASSRGADTEAFF.

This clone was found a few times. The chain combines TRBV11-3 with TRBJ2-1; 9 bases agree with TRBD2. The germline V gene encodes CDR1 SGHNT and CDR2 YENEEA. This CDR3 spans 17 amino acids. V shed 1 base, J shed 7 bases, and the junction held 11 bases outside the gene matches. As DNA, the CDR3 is TGTGCCAGCAGCTTAGCCGGTGGCGGGAGGGCCGGGAATGAGCAGTTCTTC. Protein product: CASSLAGGGRAGNEQFF.

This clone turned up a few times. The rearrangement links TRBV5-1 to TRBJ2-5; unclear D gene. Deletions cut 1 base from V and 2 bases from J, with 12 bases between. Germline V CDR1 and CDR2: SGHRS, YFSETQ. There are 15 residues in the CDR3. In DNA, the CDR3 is TGCGCCAGCAGCTTGTTTAGCCACAATCAAGAGACCCAGTACTTC. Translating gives CASSLFSHNQETQYF.

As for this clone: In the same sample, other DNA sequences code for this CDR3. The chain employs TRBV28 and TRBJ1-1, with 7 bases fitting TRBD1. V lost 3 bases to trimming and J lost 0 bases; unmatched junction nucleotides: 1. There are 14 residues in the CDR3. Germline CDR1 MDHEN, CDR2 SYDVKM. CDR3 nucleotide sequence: TGTGCCAGCAGTTTGGGACAGTTGAACACTGAAGCTTTCTTT. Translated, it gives CASSLGQLNTEAFF.

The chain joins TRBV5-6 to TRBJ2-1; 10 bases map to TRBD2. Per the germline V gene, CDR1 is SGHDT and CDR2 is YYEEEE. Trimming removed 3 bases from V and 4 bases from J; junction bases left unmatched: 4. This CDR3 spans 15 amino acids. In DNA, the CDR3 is TGTGCCAGCAGCTCGGGACTAGCGAGGTACAATGAGCAGTTCTTC. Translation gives CASSSGLARYNEQFF.

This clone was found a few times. CDR3 protein: CAWTQGVEQYF. Written as DNA, the CDR3 is TGTGCCTGGACACAGGGGGTCGAGCAGTACTTC. The V gene is TRBV30, the J gene TRBJ2-7, with TRBD1 identical over 8 bases. This CDR3 has 11 residues. Germline V gene lookup returns CDR1 GTSNPN and CDR2 SVGIG (reference sequence). The V gene end was trimmed by 4 bases and the J gene end by 6 bases; junction bases not matched to a gene: 2.

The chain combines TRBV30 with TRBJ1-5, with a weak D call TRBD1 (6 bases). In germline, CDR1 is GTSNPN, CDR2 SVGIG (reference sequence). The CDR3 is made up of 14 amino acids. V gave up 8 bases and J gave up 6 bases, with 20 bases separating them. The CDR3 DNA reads TGTGCCGGCAGGGAACAGGGTGACAGTCAGCCCCAGCATTTT. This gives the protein CAGREQGDSQPQHF.

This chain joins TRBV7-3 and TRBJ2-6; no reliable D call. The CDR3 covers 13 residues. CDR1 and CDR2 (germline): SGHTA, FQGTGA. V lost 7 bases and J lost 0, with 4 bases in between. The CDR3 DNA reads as TGTGCCAGCACCAGCTCTGGGGCCAACGTCCTGACTTTC. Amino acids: CASTSSGANVLTF. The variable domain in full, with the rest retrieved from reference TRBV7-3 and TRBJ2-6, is GAGVSQTPSNKVTEKGKYVELRCDPISGHTALYWYRQSLGQGPEFLIYFQGTGAADDSGLPNDRFFAVRPEGSVSTLKIQRTERGDSAVYLCASTSSGANVLTFGAGSRLTVL.

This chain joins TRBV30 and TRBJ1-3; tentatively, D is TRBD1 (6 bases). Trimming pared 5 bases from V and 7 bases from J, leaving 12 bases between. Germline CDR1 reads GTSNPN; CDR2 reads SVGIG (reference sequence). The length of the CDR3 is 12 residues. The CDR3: CAWGTNGNTIYF. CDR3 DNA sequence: TGTGCCTGGGGGACAAATGGGAACACCATATATTTT.

The CDR3 loop reads CAVQGEETQYF. In DNA, the CDR3 is TGTGCCGTCCAGGGTGAAGAGACCCAGTACTTC. The chain has TRBV7-9 and TRBJ2-5; D possibly corresponds to TRBD1 (5 bases). The length of the CDR3 is 11 residues. Deletions cut 11 bases from V and 3 bases from J, with 10 bases between. Per the germline V gene, CDR1 is SEHNR and CDR2 is FQNEAQ (reference sequence).

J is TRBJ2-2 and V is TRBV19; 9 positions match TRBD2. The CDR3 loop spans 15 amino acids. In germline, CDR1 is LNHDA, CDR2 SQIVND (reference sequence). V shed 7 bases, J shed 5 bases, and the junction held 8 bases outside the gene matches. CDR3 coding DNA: TGTGCCAGTATGGGTAGCGGGAGTTGGACCGGGGAGCTGTTTTTT. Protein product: CASMGSGSWTGELFF.